Each of the 25 T cell receptor beta chains below was sequenced from the same sample in a study of T-cell reconstitution after alpha-beta-depleted transplantation in children. The authors prepared the TCRbeta library with unique molecular identifiers. Each CDR3 protein is one row after TCRdb ran MiXCR on the PCR reads. The sample contains over 100,000 distinct CDR3 sequences, around 7.8% of which appear only once. The source material was PBMCs, sampled before TCRalphabeta/CD19-depleted stem cell transplant. The receptors were gathered from a boy between 2 and 10 years old with acute lymphoblastic leukemia, due to receive a stem cell transplant.

There are a few counts of this clonotype. This sequence may be a read error, since a much larger clone differs from it by one base. V and J are TRBV6-6 and TRBJ2-7; D call uncertain. Per the germline V gene, CDR1 is MNHNY and CDR2 is SVGAGI (reference sequence). Trimming removed 7 bases from V and 3 bases from J, with 10 bases in between. The CDR3 is made up of 12 amino acids. Here the CDR3 DNA reads TGTGCCAGCATTATCCCTAGCTACGAGCAGTACTTC. Its protein product is CASIIPSYEQYF.

This clonotype was observed at least ten times. The gene calls are TRBV10-3 and TRBJ1-2; a weak D match, TRBD1 (6 bases). The V gene's germline CDR1 is ENHRY and CDR2 SYGVKD. V was trimmed by 6 bases and J by 8 bases, leaving 16 bases between them. The CDR3 has 13 residues. The CDR3 DNA is TGTGCCATCAGCCCACAGGGTGAGAAGGGCTACACCTTC. Translating gives CAISPQGEKGYTF.

The chain is built from TRBV20-1 and TRBJ1-4; D gene uncertain. Germline CDR1 reads DFQATT; CDR2 reads SNEGSKA (reference sequence). The ends were cut back, 1 base at V and 3 bases at J, with 6 bases in the middle. This CDR3 contains 13 residues. The CDR3 DNA reads TGCAGTGCTAGAGGGAACCCTAATGAAAAACTGTTTTTT. Translated, it gives CSARGNPNEKLFF.

The J gene is TRBJ2-6, the V gene TRBV7-9, with a possible D match to TRBD2 (5 bases). This CDR3 is built from 14 residues. The germline gives CDR1 SEHNR, CDR2 FQNEAQ (reference sequence). V lost 8 bases to trimming and J lost 0 bases, with 8 bases between them. The CDR3: CASLGLSGANVLTF. CDR3 coding DNA: TGTGCCAGCTTAGGACTCTCTGGGGCCAACGTCCTGACTTTC.

This clonotype has more than one count but fewer than ten. This chain connects TRBV20-1 to TRBJ2-2, with 12 bases lining up with TRBD2. The length of the CDR3 is 14 residues. Germline V gene lookup returns CDR1 DFQATT and CDR2 SNEGSKA (reference sequence). V trimming: 4 bases; J trimming: 7 bases; junction bases outside the gene matches: 4. The DNA for the CDR3 is TGCAGTGCTACTAGCGGGGGGGCGGTCGGGGAGCTGTTTTTT. Its protein product is CSATSGGAVGELFF.

The chain links TRBV9 to TRBJ2-5; 12 bases agree with TRBD2. V shed 3 bases and J 4 bases; nucleotides not matched to a gene: 4. The CDR3 is made up of 15 amino acids. CDR1 SGDLS and CDR2 YYNGEE come from the germline V gene. The CDR3 region has the DNA TGTGCCAGCAGCGCTAGCGGGAGGGGGTTAGAGACCCAGTACTTC. The encoded protein is CASSASGRGLETQYF.

CDR3 nucleotide sequence: TGTGCCAGCAGCTTAGAAAGGGGCCCGAGAAACACCATATATTTT. Translated, it gives CASSLERGPRNTIYF. The chain has TRBV7-6 and TRBJ1-3; maybe TRBD1 (5 bases). Germline assignment: CDR1 SGHVS and CDR2 FNYEAQ. Trimming stripped 1 base from V and 5 bases from J, with 12 bases between. CDR3 length equals 15 residues.

This clonotype was recorded a few times. This rearrangement joins TRBV27 to TRBJ1-2; 7 nucleotides agree with TRBD1. This CDR3 is built from 14 residues. Germline V gene sequence: CDR1 MNHEY, CDR2 SMNVEV (reference sequence). Trimming took 7 bases from V and 7 from J; bases not matched to a gene: 12. DNA for the CDR3: TGTGCCAGCACCCTCACCGCAGGGGGTGTTGGCTACACCTTC. It yields the protein CASTLTAGGVGYTF.

In its sample, this clonotype was seen a few times. The chain employs TRBV20-1 and TRBJ1-1; no definite D call. Trimming removed 2 bases at V and 3 bases at J, with 13 bases between. Germline V gene sequence: CDR1 DFQATT, CDR2 SNEGSKA (reference sequence). The CDR3 sequence is 14 residues long. CDR3 sequence: CSARPGYRHTEAFF. For the CDR3, the DNA is TGCAGTGCTAGACCCGGGTATCGGCACACTGAAGCTTTCTTT.

V is TRBV20-1 and J is TRBJ1-2, with D perhaps matching TRBD1 (6 bases). V was shortened by 6 bases and J by 4 bases, with 12 bases between the two germline ends. CDR1 and CDR2 (germline): DFQATT, SNEGSKA (reference sequence). This CDR3 is built from 12 residues. The CDR3 nucleotides read TGCAGTGCCAGCAGGGACACCTATGGCTACACCTTC. This encodes CSASRDTYGYTF.

The CDR3 loop is CASSLAGAAQETQYF. The CDR3 DNA sequence: TGTGCCAGCAGCTTAGCCGGGGCAGCACAAGAGACCCAGTACTTC. The chain uses TRBV7-2 and TRBJ2-5, with D perhaps TRBD1 or TRBD2 (5 bases each). The V gene lost 0 bases and the J gene lost 2 bases, with 10 bases spanning the gap. CDR1 and CDR2 from the germline V gene are SGHTA and FQGNSA. CDR3 length equals 15 residues.

This clonotype was observed at least ten times. The chain employs TRBV20-1 and TRBJ2-1; no clear D. CDR3 length equals 12 residues. Germline V gene sequence: CDR1 DFQATT, CDR2 SNEGSKA (reference sequence). V lost 6 bases to trimming and J lost 6 bases, with 12 bases between them. In DNA form, the CDR3 reads TGCAGTGCCCCGACGGCCAGCAATGAGCAGTTCTTC. Its protein is CSAPTASNEQFF.

Notes on this clonotype: One end of the junction is discordant with germline, which a read error may explain. The V call is TRBV7-2, the J call TRBJ1-1, with TRBD1 identical over 8 bases. The CDR3 totals 13 residues. The germline V gene has CDR1 SGHTA and CDR2 FQGNSA. The chain's CDR3 is CASRLDRGLGAFF. In DNA, the CDR3 is TGTGCCAGCAGGTTAGACAGGGGCCTCGGAGCTTTCTTT.

This clonotype has a count of ten or more. The rearrangement links TRBV5-1 to TRBJ1-4; TRBD1 matches at 11 bases. V lost 3 bases, J lost 6 bases, and 1 base stayed unmatched. The CDR3 has 14 amino acids. Germline V gives CDR1 SGHRS, CDR2 YFSETQ. The CDR3 DNA sequence: TGCGCCAGCAGCTGGGGACAGGGGGATGAAAAACTGTTTTTT. This gives the protein CASSWGQGDEKLFF.

The chain is built from TRBV19 and TRBJ1-5; a weak D match, TRBD1 (5 bases). Trimming pared 7 bases from V and 5 bases from J, leaving 12 bases between. Germline CDR1 reads LNHDA; CDR2 reads SQIVND (reference sequence). The CDR3 extends over 13 amino acids. The CDR3 nucleotides are TGTGCCAGTATTGGGGACGGGTATCAGCCCCAGCATTTT. It yields the protein CASIGDGYQPQHF.

This clonotype was counted between two and nine times. The chain links TRBV7-2 to TRBJ2-3; 10 nucleotides agree with TRBD2. The CDR3 is made up of 15 amino acids. The V gene's germline CDR1 is SGHTA and CDR2 FQGNSA. The V gene end was trimmed by 3 bases and the J gene end by 1 base; junction bases not matched to a gene: 1. The CDR3 loop is CASSFTSGGTDTQYF. Here the CDR3 DNA reads TGTGCCAGCAGCTTTACTAGCGGGGGCACAGATACGCAGTATTTT.

V and J are TRBV7-2 and TRBJ2-3, with D perhaps matching TRBD2 (7 bases). The CDR3 runs to 14 residues. V was pared by 8 bases and J by 0 bases, with 12 bases between. Germline CDR1 reads SGHTA; CDR2 reads FQGNSA. This chain's CDR3 is CASGGGRSTDTQYF. The CDR3 DNA reads TGTGCCAGCGGGGGGGGCAGGAGCACAGATACGCAGTATTTT. Together with reference TRBV7-2 and TRBJ2-3, the CDR3 gives the full variable domain: GAGVSQSPSNKVTEKGKDVELRCDPISGHTALYWYRQSLGQGLEFLIYFQGNSAPDKSGLPSDRFSAERTGGSVSTLTIQRTQQEDSAVYLCASGGGRSTDTQYFGPGTRLTVL.

The genes are TRBV12-3 or TRBV12-4 and TRBJ1-4; unclear D gene. With 5 bases removed from V and 8 bases from J, the gap between germline ends came to 12 bases. The CDR3 sequence is 13 residues long. As DNA, the CDR3 is TGTGCCAGCAGTCCCCGGAAAGAGGAAAAACTGTTTTTT. It is translated as CASSPRKEEKLFF.

V is TRBV7-3 and J is TRBJ2-1; D is tentatively TRBD1 or TRBD2 (6 bases each). This CDR3 is 15 amino acids long. V lost 0 bases to trimming and J lost 6 bases, with 12 bases between them. The germline CDR1 and CDR2 sequences are SGHTA and FQGTGA. DNA of the CDR3: TGTGCCAGCAGCTTAACTTATAGGGGGGTCAATGAGCAGTTCTTC. Residues: CASSLTYRGVNEQFF.

The J gene is TRBJ2-7, the V gene TRBV20-1, with TRBD1 identical over 8 bases. Unmatched junction bases numbered 8, after V lost 0 bases and J lost 1 base. The CDR3 loop spans 16 amino acids. Germline loops: CDR1 DFQATT, CDR2 SNEGSKA (reference sequence). The CDR3 region has the DNA TGCAGTGCTAGAGATTCCTCCGGGACAGGATCCTACGAGCAGTACTTC. Amino acids: CSARDSSGTGSYEQYF.

This clonotype was counted between two and nine times. The rearrangement uses TRBV7-9 and TRBJ1-1; TRBD1 is a possible D gene (5 bases). The germline gives CDR1 SEHNR, CDR2 FQNEAQ (reference sequence). This CDR3 spans 13 amino acids. Between the trimmed V and J ends, which lost 5 bases and 8 bases, there was a span of 15 bases. The CDR3 region is CASSPSNGDEAFF. The CDR3 DNA reads as TGTGCCAGCAGCCCCTCGAACGGGGACGAAGCTTTCTTT.

In this sample, this clonotype turned up many times. The chain combines TRBV20-1 with TRBJ1-6; D not resolved. CDR1 is DFQATT and CDR2 is SNEGSKA in the germline V gene (reference sequence). The CDR3 runs 13 residues. Trimming removed 4 bases at V and 4 bases at J, with 8 bases between. Here the CDR3 reads CSANDKYNSPLHF. In DNA, the CDR3 is TGCAGTGCTAATGACAAGTATAATTCACCCCTCCACTTT.

This sequence joins TRBV7-3 and TRBJ1-2; TRBD1 matches at 9 bases. The V segment lost 5 bases and the J segment 3 bases; nucleotides outside the gene matches: 7. The CDR3 covers 15 residues. Germline V gives CDR1 SGHTA, CDR2 FQGTGA. The CDR3 nucleotides read TGTGCCAGCAGCGTCTCCGGGACAGGGCACTATGGCTACACCTTC. Translation: CASSVSGTGHYGYTF. Together with reference TRBV7-3 and TRBJ1-2, the CDR3 gives the full variable domain: GAGVSQTPSNKVTEKGKYVELRCDPISGHTALYWYRQSLGQGPEFLIYFQGTGAADDSGLPNDRFFAVRPEGSVSTLKIQRTERGDSAVYLCASSVSGTGHYGYTFGSGTRLTVV.

This clonotype was counted many times. The chain links TRBV23-1 to TRBJ2-1; 7 bases agree with TRBD1. TRBV23-1 qualifies as an ORF whose function is uncertain. The CDR3 loop spans 13 amino acids. The ends lost 8 bases at V and 5 bases at J; junction bases unmatched: 6. The CDR3 DNA follows: TGCGCCAGCGAGGGACAGTGGCACAATGAGCAGTTCTTC. Its protein product is CASEGQWHNEQFF.

J is TRBJ1-6 and V is TRBV20-1; tentative D call: TRBD1 (6 bases). Germline loops: CDR1 DFQATT, CDR2 SNEGSKA (reference sequence). Trimming removed 3 bases from V and 7 bases from J, with 16 bases in between. CDR3 length: 15 amino acids. In nucleotides, the CDR3 is TGCAGTGCTAGTGGGAGTCAGGGGTACAATTCACCCCTCCACTTT. This translates into CSASGSQGYNSPLHF.